The 16 T cell receptor beta chains below were found in one sample sequenced in a study of neoadjuvant nivolumab and ipilimumab in lung cancer. Assay: immunoSEQ multiplex PCR; the TCRdb copy retains only in-frame clones and omits some. The profile shows over 5,500 clones, 65% of them singletons. The material was tumor tissue, obtained after neoadjuvant nivolumab, alone or with ipilimumab, at or shortly before surgery. The receptors originated from an adult with non-small cell lung cancer.

This chain links TRBV4-2 with TRBJ1-2, with D possibly being TRBD1 (5 bases). Trimming left V 1 base short and J 8 bases short, with 17 bases between. CDR1 and CDR2 from the germline V gene are LGHNA and YNFKEQ. The CDR3 totals 15 residues. CDR3 sequence (DNA): TGTGCCAGCAGCCAAGGCGACCCCGGGCGGGGGGGCTACACCTTC. Its translation is CASSQGDPGRGGYTF.

This rearrangement joins TRBV30 to TRBJ2-3; TRBD1 matches at 8 bases. V dropped 6 bases and J dropped 5; count of bases not matched to a gene: 7. This CDR3 has 13 amino acids. Per germline, CDR1 GTSNPN and CDR2 SVGIG (reference sequence). The CDR3 region is CACGPGGLDTQYF. Written as DNA, the CDR3 is TGTGCCTGCGGGCCAGGGGGCTTAGATACGCAGTATTTT.

The rearrangement links TRBV5-1 to TRBJ1-1, with 8 positions matching TRBD1. This CDR3 is 14 amino acids long. The V segment lost 0 bases and the J segment 6 bases; nucleotides outside the gene matches: 4. Germline CDR1 SGHRS, CDR2 YFSETQ. CDR3 in amino acids: CASSLGQGRAEAFF. CDR3 in DNA: TGCGCCAGCAGCTTGGGACAGGGGCGGGCTGAAGCTTTCTTT.

The chain couples TRBV19 to TRBJ2-1, with 7 bases aligning to TRBD1. V lost 7 bases, J lost 3 bases, and 9 bases stayed unmatched. Germline V gene lookup returns CDR1 LNHDA and CDR2 SQIVND (reference sequence). The CDR3 extends over 15 amino acids. The CDR3 loop reads CASTYGGQSYNEQFF. CDR3 in DNA: TGTGCCAGTACCTATGGGGGACAGAGCTACAATGAGCAGTTCTTC.

This clone is labeled medium-sized. V gene TRBV5-6 combines with J gene TRBJ2-3, with 10 bases identical to TRBD2. Germline CDR1 reads SGHDT; CDR2 reads YYEEEE. V was pared by 1 base and J by 4 bases, with 3 bases of the junction left unmatched. The CDR3 runs to 15 residues. The CDR3 nucleotides are TGTGCCAGCAGCTTGTGGACTAGCGGCTCAGATACGCAGTATTTT. Its protein is CASSLWTSGSDTQYF.

This chain uses TRBV6-5 with TRBJ1-1; 8 bases align to TRBD1. CDR1 MNHEY and CDR2 SVGAGI come from the germline V gene. The CDR3 has 13 residues. V shed 6 bases and J 3 bases; nucleotides not matched to a gene: 3. DNA of the CDR3: TGTGCCAGCAGAACGGACAGGGACACTGAAGCTTTCTTT. The encoded protein is CASRTDRDTEAFF.

The rearrangement joins TRBV6-5 to TRBJ2-3; D is unresolved. V dropped 2 bases and J dropped 0 bases, with 6 bases sitting between them. The CDR3 extends over 14 amino acids. Germline CDR1 reads MNHEY; CDR2 reads SVGAGI. As DNA, the CDR3 is TGTGCCAGCAGTTACCGTGCTAGCACAGATACGCAGTATTTT. Translated, it gives CASSYRASTDTQYF.

This clone was detected only a few times. DNA for the CDR3: TGTGCCAGCAGCTTAGTGGCGGGGTACGAGCAGTACTTC. Protein product: CASSLVAGYEQYF. This sequence joins TRBV7-3 and TRBJ2-7; the D gene is possibly TRBD2 (6 bases). The germline V gene has CDR1 SGHTA and CDR2 FQGTGA. Trimming stripped 2 bases from V and 4 bases from J, with 9 bases between. This CDR3 is 13 amino acids long.

The chain joins TRBV27 to TRBJ1-1, with 10 bases that match TRBD1. CDR3 length equals 15 residues. The trim removed 5 bases at V and 7 bases at J, leaving 10 bases unmatched. Germline CDR1 MNHEY, CDR2 SMNVEV (reference sequence). The CDR3 nucleotides read TGTGCCAGCAGTCCGGACGCGACAGGGGGCAATGAAGCTTTCTTT. Its protein is CASSPDATGGNEAFF.

The chain uses TRBV6-6 and TRBJ2-1; D unresolved. This CDR3 region has 15 residues. Per germline, CDR1 MNHNY and CDR2 SVGAGI (reference sequence). Between the trimmed V and J ends, which lost 6 bases and 3 bases, there was a span of 15 bases. The CDR3: CASRGFRHNYNEQFF. The DNA of the CDR3 is TGTGCCAGCAGGGGGTTTCGACATAACTACAATGAGCAGTTCTTC.

The chain uses TRBV6-5 and TRBJ1-1; TRBD1 aligns across 10 bases. Trimming at V came to 6 bases and at J to 2 bases, leaving 3 bases not matched to a gene. This CDR3 has 14 amino acids. Germline CDR1 is MNHEY and CDR2 is SVGAGI. The CDR3 is CASRTGGTNTEAFF. As DNA, the CDR3 is TGTGCCAGCAGGACAGGGGGCACTAACACTGAAGCTTTCTTT.

This chain links TRBV11-1 with TRBJ2-5; 11 bases agree with TRBD1. V was pared by 1 base and J by 2 bases, with 3 bases of the junction left unmatched. The CDR3 runs to 16 residues. Germline-derived CDR1 and CDR2 are SGHAT and FQDESV (reference sequence). In DNA, the CDR3 is TGTGCCAGCAGCTTAGAGGGGACAGGGGGACAAGAGACCCAGTACTTC. Protein: CASSLEGTGGQETQYF. The full variable domain, completed using reference TRBV11-1 and TRBJ2-5, is EAEVAQSPRYKITEKSQAVAFWCDPISGHATLYWYRQILGQGPELLVQFQDESVVDDSQLPKDRFSAERLKGVDSTLKIQPAELGDSAMYLCASSLEGTGGQETQYFGPGTRLLVL.

This clone was observed a few times. The rearrangement uses TRBV7-9 and TRBJ1-1; the match to TRBD1 covers 9 bases. Germline CDR1 reads SEHNR; CDR2 reads FQNEAQ (reference sequence). After removal of 6 bases from V and 1 base from J, the junction contained 12 bases not matched to a gene. The CDR3 runs 17 residues. The CDR3 sequence: CASSLTAGDRENTEAFF. CDR3 bases: TGTGCCAGCAGTCTAACCGCCGGGGACAGGGAGAACACTGAAGCTTTCTTT.

V usage is TRBV5-1 and J usage is TRBJ2-3; no clear D gene. The CDR3 has 15 amino acids. The germline gives CDR1 SGHRS, CDR2 YFSETQ. V was cut by 0 bases and J by 0 bases, with 8 bases left in between. The CDR3 region is CASSLDLPSTDTQYF. CDR3 nucleotides: TGCGCCAGCAGCTTGGACCTCCCCAGCACAGATACGCAGTATTTT.

The chain uses TRBV27 and TRBJ2-1; 7 bases match TRBD1. The CDR3 runs to 13 residues. Germline V CDR1 and CDR2: MNHEY, SMNVEV (reference sequence). The V and J ends lost 4 bases and 6 bases, in that order; junction bases with no gene match: 3. The CDR3 DNA is TGTGCCAGCAGTTCTGACAGGGTCAATGAGCAGTTCTTC. It is translated as CASSSDRVNEQFF.

The sample holds one count of this clone. The chain recombines TRBV6-6 with TRBJ2-7; D not certain. This CDR3 spans 12 amino acids. V was cut by 5 bases and J by 3 bases, with 8 bases left in between. Germline V lookup: CDR1 MNHNY, CDR2 SVGAGI (reference sequence). CDR3 bases: TGTGCCAGCAGTGCCCAGGACTACGAGCAGTACTTC. Translating gives CASSAQDYEQYF.